A selection of T cell receptor beta chains follows, all from one sample in a study of blood T cell repertoires in COVID-19. Data came from immunoSEQ multiplex PCR; TCRdb stores just in-frame clones and leaves some out. The data contain almost 350,000 clones, roughly 90% of them singletons. The sequenced material came from PBMCs or T cells enriched from blood (not recorded which). The source of these receptors is a woman in her thirties who had been exposed to COVID-19. Both conserved end residues are part of each CDR3. Each record gives: D gene, J gene, V gene, clone size, CDR3 DNA, CDR3 protein. D genes are given only for firm matches. Size is omitted from some rows. Given values are once, few, many or a class for expanded clones.

TRBD1,TRBJ1-2,TRBV5-1,-,TGCGCCAGCAGCCCTCGGACAGGGAACTATGGCTACACCTTC,CASSPRTGNYGYTF
-,TRBJ1-1,TRBV7-6,-,TGTGCCAGCAGCTTAGGTCAGGGGTTGAACACTGAAGCTTTCTTT,CASSLGQGLNTEAFF
-,TRBJ2-3,TRBV2,-,TGTGCCAGCCGGGGGTCAGGGACTTTCGCTCTCACAGATACGCAGTATTTT,CASRGSGTFALTDTQYF
-,TRBJ2-2,TRBV24-1,-,TGTGCCACCAGAGACGGCACAGACGCGAACACCGGGGAGCTGTTTTTT,CATRDGTDANTGELFF
TRBD1,TRBJ2-7,TRBV2,few,TGTGCCAGCCTGAGACAGGGGTTATCCTACGAGCAGTACTTC,CASLRQGLSYEQYF
TRBD2,TRBJ2-1,TRBV13,once,TGTGCCAGCAGCTCCGCTTTGCGGGAGGGTTCCTACAATGAGCAGTTCTTC,CASSSALREGSYNEQFF
TRBD1,TRBJ2-1,TRBV3-1/TRBV3-2,once,TGTGCCAGCAGTCACACAGGGGTCTCCTACAATGAGCAGTTCTTC,CASSHTGVSYNEQFF
-,TRBJ2-5,TRBV3-1/TRBV3-2,-,TGTGCCAGCAGCCAAGATCTTCGCGGTCGGCAGTACTTC,CASSQDLRGRQYF
-,TRBJ2-5,TRBV11-2,-,TGTGCCAGCAGCGGGGGACAAGCAGAGACCCAGTACTTC,CASSGGQAETQYF
TRBD1,TRBJ2-5,TRBV28,-,TGTGCCAGCAGTCAACGGACAGGTTTCCAAGAGACCCAGTACTTC,CASSQRTGFQETQYF
TRBD1,TRBJ2-1,TRBV6-2/TRBV6-3,-,TGTGCCAGCAGTGCCCGGACAGGGGATACCTACAATGAGCAGTTCTTC,CASSARTGDTYNEQFF
-,TRBJ2-1,TRBV5-5,-,TGTGCCAGCATCAAACCCGGGGGCAATGAGCAGTTCTTC,CASIKPGGNEQFF
-,TRBJ2-5,TRBV28,-,TGTGCCAGCACCAGGACAGAGCAAGAGACCCAGTACTTC,CASTRTEQETQYF
TRBD1,TRBJ2-5,TRBV2,-,TGTGCCGGCCGACAGGGAGAGACCCAGTACTTC,CAGRQGETQYF
TRBD1,TRBJ1-1,TRBV19,-,TGTGCCAGTAGTCTCGGACAGGGGGCTTGGGCTTTCTTT,CASSLGQGAWAFF
-,TRBJ1-3,TRBV10-3,-,TGTGCCATCAGTGACCTAGTTACCTCTGGAAACACCATATATTTT,CAISDLVTSGNTIYF
TRBD2,TRBJ2-5,TRBV19,-,TGTGCCACTATGGGACTAGCGGGAGAGACCCAGTACTTC,CATMGLAGETQYF
-,TRBJ2-6,TRBV7-9,-,TGTGCCAGCACCTTGGGGACATCCTCCTCTGGGGCCAACGTCCTGACTTTC,CASTLGTSSSGANVLTF
-,TRBJ2-5,TRBV13,-,TGTGCCAGCAGCCCACGGTCAGGGGCCCAAGAGACCCAGTACTTC,CASSPRSGAQETQYF
TRBD1,TRBJ1-4,TRBV6-5,-,TGTGCCAGCAGTTGGACGGGACAGGGTGTTGAAAAACTGTTTTTT,CASSWTGQGVEKLFF
TRBD2,TRBJ2-1,TRBV30,-,TGTGCCTGGAGAGGGGGGACCGGGACTAGCATTTACAATGAGCAGTTCTTC,CAWRGGTGTSIYNEQFF
-,TRBJ1-1,TRBV18,-,TGTGCCAGCTCACCATTCGGCACTGAAGCTTTCTTT,CASSPFGTEAFF
-,TRBJ1-1,TRBV28,-,TGTGCCAGCAGTTTAATGGCAGCGGATGAAGCTTTCTTT,CASSLMAADEAFF
-,TRBJ2-2,TRBV3-1/TRBV3-2,-,TGTGCCAGCAGCCAAGCACTTCGACTAGACCCACGGGTTGGTTCGTCCGGGGAGCTGTTTTTT,CASSQALRLDPRVGSSGELFF
-,TRBJ1-2,TRBV12-3/TRBV12-4,-,TGTGCCAGCGGCCCACAGGGAGGGGGCTACACCTTC,CASGPQGGGYTF
-,TRBJ1-2,TRBV5-5,-,TGTGCCAGCAGCTTGGACTTTAACTATGGCTACACCTTC,CASSLDFNYGYTF
TRBD1,TRBJ2-5,TRBV7-2,once,TGTGCCAGCAGCTCGGGACAGCAAGAGACCCAGTACTTC,CASSSGQQETQYF
TRBD2,TRBJ2-1,TRBV19,-,TGTGCCAGTAGTAAAGGACTAGCGGGAGAGGGTGAGCAGTTCTTC,CASSKGLAGEGEQFF
-,TRBJ1-4,TRBV25-1,-,TGTGCCAGCAGTGAATCGGGATCGAATGAAAAACTGTTTTTT,CASSESGSNEKLFF
TRBD1,TRBJ1-5,TRBV3-1/TRBV3-2,-,TGTGCCAGCAGCCAGACAGGGGGGCAGCCCCAGCATTTT,CASSQTGGQPQHF
-,TRBJ1-1,TRBV6-4,-,TGTGCCAGCAGTGCACAGGGCCGGGACACTGAAGCTTTCTTT,CASSAQGRDTEAFF
-,TRBJ2-3,TRBV5-1,-,TGCGCCAGCAGCTTGACGACAGGTAGCACAGATACGCAGTATTTT,CASSLTTGSTDTQYF
TRBD2,TRBJ2-1,TRBV7-9,-,TGTGCCAGCAGCTTGGGACTAGCGGGAGGTACTAACAATGAGCAGTTCTTC,CASSLGLAGGTNNEQFF
-,TRBJ1-6,TRBV30,-,TGTGCCTGGAGTCGTAATTCACCCCTCCACTTT,CAWSRNSPLHF
-,TRBJ1-1,TRBV9,-,TGTGCCAGCAGCCCGGGAGGACCGAGCATGAACACTGAAGCTTTCTTT,CASSPGGPSMNTEAFF
-,TRBJ1-1,TRBV10-1,few,TGCGCCAGCAGTAATAACAGGAACGTTGGTAACACTGAAGCTTTCTTT,CASSNNRNVGNTEAFF
-,TRBJ2-3,TRBV7-8,few,TGTGCCCTAGGGGGATCGGGCACAGATACGCAGTATTTT,CALGGSGTDTQYF
TRBD1,TRBJ2-7,TRBV30,-,TGTGCCTGGAGTGACGGGACAGGCGAGTACGAGCAGTACTTC,CAWSDGTGEYEQYF
-,TRBJ2-5,TRBV5-6,-,TGTGCCAGCAGCTTGGAGGAGTACCAAGAGACCCAGTACTTC,CASSLEEYQETQYF
-,TRBJ1-1,TRBV10-1,once,TGCGCCAGCAGCTACTCCGGGACTGAAGCTTTCTTT,CASSYSGTEAFF